This is a list of T cell receptor beta chains from one sample in a study of blood T cell repertoires in COVID-19. Assay used: immunoSEQ multiplex PCR; TCRdb lists only in-frame clones, some missing. The sample lists around 700,000 clones; about 87% were seen once. Sequenced material: peripheral blood. The receptors derive from a woman aged 18-30 years with acute or convalescent COVID-19. CDR3s include the opening cysteine and the closing phenylalanine or tryptophan. A D gene is named only where the DNA matches it firmly. Some rows have no size entry. The others give once, few or many, or a class for an expanded clone.

v_gene	d_gene	abundance	CDR3aa
TRBV28	TRBD1	-	CASSSSGTGDPPLHF
TRBV27	TRBD1	-	CASSLRTGGWDEKLFF
TRBV10-3	-	-	CAISESSRTQYF
TRBV4-3	-	-	CASSQAGARHHNYGYTF
TRBV9	-	few	CASSAGVGNQPQHF
TRBV29-1	-	-	CSAAGGSNQPQHF
TRBV7-2	-	few	CASSRLGQISNQPQHF
TRBV10-3	TRBD1	-	CAISEKRQGNGDGYTF
TRBV11-1	TRBD2	-	CASSRTSGGYNEQFF
TRBV9	-	-	CASSVEQGYGYTF
TRBV18	TRBD1	few	CASSPNRGDTEAFF
TRBV5-4	-	-	CASSLRSHGYTF
TRBV7-2	TRBD1	-	CASSPKTGNQPQHF
TRBV4-3	TRBD2	-	CASSQLAGAIYEQYF
TRBV28	TRBD1	-	CASRPGDRESETQYF
TRBV19	-	-	CASSISGYSYNEQFF
TRBV7-2	TRBD1	-	CASSLGGTGGNTIYF
TRBV3-1/TRBV3-2	TRBD1	-	CASSPDRVGYNEQFF